This is a list of T cell receptor beta chains from one sample in a study of T-cell reconstitution after alpha-beta-depleted transplantation in children. TCRdb independently ran MiXCR on the PCR reads; one entry per CDR3 protein. The sample shows some 600,000 distinct CDR3 sequences, over 15% of them seen only once. This specimen consisted of PBMCs from the stem cell graft donor, obtained from the stem cell graft. Receptor source: a human donor who donated a stem cell graft to a child with acute myeloid leukemia. CDR3s include the opening cysteine and the closing phenylalanine or tryptophan. The D gene is left open where the match is weak. Clone size, where shown, is once, few, many, or a class for clones that have expanded.

V gene	clone size	J gene	D gene	CDR3 protein	CDR3 DNA
TRBV28	few	TRBJ2-3	TRBD1	CASSPGTGASTDTQYF	TGTGCCAGCAGTCCTGGGACAGGGGCGAGCACAGATACGCAGTATTTT
TRBV9	many	TRBJ2-1	-	CASSVEGSSSYNEQFF	TGTGCCAGCAGCGTAGAGGGCAGTAGCTCCTACAATGAGCAGTTCTTC
TRBV7-2	-	TRBJ2-7	TRBD2	CASSLRRGLVSYEQYF	TGTGCCAGCAGCTTAAGGCGGGGGTTGGTCTCCTACGAGCAGTACTTC
TRBV12-3/TRBV12-4	few	TRBJ2-7	-	CASSLRRGSYEQYF	TGTGCCAGCAGTTTACGAAGGGGATCCTACGAGCAGTACTTC
TRBV7-9	-	TRBJ2-2	-	CASTGTLNTGELFF	TGTGCCAGCACCGGGACGCTTAACACCGGGGAGCTGTTTTTT
TRBV5-5	few	TRBJ1-6	-	CASSLFYRALGVDSPLHF	TGTGCCAGCAGCTTGTTTTACCGGGCCTTGGGCGTGGACTCACCCCTCCACTTT
TRBV29-1	-	TRBJ2-5	-	CSVAPTGTLGQETQYF	TGCAGCGTAGCTCCGACCGGGACTCTAGGGCAAGAGACCCAGTACTTC
TRBV7-7	few	TRBJ2-5	TRBD1	CASSPDRGVGTQYF	TGTGCCAGCAGCCCCGACAGGGGGGTAGGGACCCAGTACTTC
TRBV29-1	many	TRBJ2-7	TRBD2	CSVRTSGAYEQYF	TGCAGCGTGCGAACTAGCGGGGCCTACGAGCAGTACTTC
TRBV5-1	few	TRBJ2-7	-	CASSLEGGSHEQYF	TGCGCCAGCAGCTTGGAAGGAGGGTCCCACGAGCAGTACTTC
TRBV30	-	TRBJ2-7	-	CAWSVPSYEQYF	TGTGCCTGGAGTGTACCGTCTTACGAGCAGTACTTC
TRBV5-1	-	TRBJ2-1	TRBD1	CASSPEPGQFYNEQFF	TGCGCCAGCAGCCCCGAACCGGGACAGTTCTACAATGAGCAGTTCTTC
TRBV20-1	many	TRBJ2-7	TRBD1	CSAKLRGQGWREQYF	TGCAGTGCTAAACTCAGGGGGCAGGGTTGGAGGGAGCAGTACTTC
TRBV5-1	-	TRBJ1-4	-	CASSQQPPSTNEKLFF	TGCGCCAGCAGCCAACAGCCTCCTTCAACTAATGAAAAACTGTTTTTT
TRBV25-1	-	TRBJ2-2	-	CASRGPGLGNTGELFF	TGTGCCAGCAGGGGCCCGGGGCTAGGGAACACCGGGGAGCTGTTTTTT
TRBV29-1	many	TRBJ2-5	-	CSVEGFQETQYF	TGCAGCGTTGAGGGGTTTCAAGAGACCCAGTACTTC
TRBV7-2	-	TRBJ2-1	-	CALGSYNEQFF	TGTGCCCTGGGCTCCTACAATGAGCAGTTCTTC
TRBV20-1	many	TRBJ2-4	TRBD1	CSASLAGGANIQYF	TGCAGTGCTAGTCTAGCAGGGGGCGCGAACATTCAGTACTTC
TRBV18	-	TRBJ2-1	TRBD2	CASSPRVGGAFYNEQFF	TGTGCCAGCTCACCAAGGGTCGGGGGGGCTTTCTACAATGAGCAGTTCTTC
TRBV20-1	-	TRBJ2-7	-	CSARGAVSYEQYF	TGCAGTGCTAGGGGAGCGGTTTCCTACGAGCAGTACTTC
TRBV5-1	few	TRBJ1-1	-	CASQVTGPRAEAFF	TGCGCCAGCCAGGTTACGGGGCCCCGAGCTGAAGCTTTCTTT
TRBV7-2	-	TRBJ2-2	-	CASSPWAGEDGELFF	TGTGCCAGCAGCCCCTGGGCAGGGGAGGACGGGGAGCTGTTTTTT
TRBV7-8	-	TRBJ2-5	-	CASSLLIETQYF	TGTGCCAGCAGCTTACTTATAGAGACCCAGTACTTC
TRBV5-6	many	TRBJ1-6	-	CASRVRDDYNSPLHF	TGTGCCAGCAGAGTACGCGACGATTATAATTCACCCCTCCACTTT
TRBV7-2	-	TRBJ1-5	-	CASSFETNSQHF	TGTGCCAGCAGCTTTGAAACCAATTCCCAGCATTTT
TRBV6-5	many	TRBJ2-5	-	CASSYNSQETQYF	TGTGCCAGCAGTTACAACAGTCAAGAGACCCAGTACTTC
TRBV7-2	few	TRBJ2-1	TRBD2	CASSLVREGEQFF	TGTGCCAGCAGCTTAGTCAGGGAGGGTGAGCAGTTCTTC
TRBV4-1	-	TRBJ1-2	TRBD1	CASSTGGHNYGYTF	TGCGCCAGCAGCACAGGGGGCCATAACTATGGCTACACCTTC
TRBV12-3/TRBV12-4	many	TRBJ1-3	TRBD1	CASSPSGGGNTIYF	TGTGCCAGCAGCCCCTCAGGGGGTGGAAACACCATATATTTT
TRBV25-1	few	TRBJ1-5	-	CASSEEGQPQHF	TGTGCCAGCAGTGAAGAAGGCCAGCCCCAGCATTTT
TRBV20-1	many	TRBJ2-2	TRBD1	CSAPSGRGRPGELFF	TGCAGTGCCCCGTCGGGCAGGGGGCGACCCGGGGAGCTGTTTTTT
TRBV6-1	many	TRBJ1-1	TRBD1	CASRTQGGNTEAFF	TGTGCCAGCAGGACCCAGGGGGGGAACACTGAAGCTTTCTTT
TRBV29-1	-	TRBJ1-3	-	CSALREGSFLSGNTIYF	TGCAGCGCCCTGAGGGAGGGGAGCTTCCTCTCTGGAAACACCATATATTTT
TRBV7-2	-	TRBJ2-7	-	CASSPPQRSYEQYF	TGTGCCAGCAGCCCGCCGCAGCGCTCCTACGAGCAGTACTTC
TRBV7-6	few	TRBJ2-2	-	CASSLDGGGNTGELFF	TGTGCCAGCAGCTTAGATGGGGGAGGGAACACCGGGGAGCTGTTTTTT
TRBV4-3	-	TRBJ2-6	-	CASSQDLGGSGANVLTF	TGCGCCAGCAGCCAAGATCTGGGCGGATCTGGGGCCAACGTCCTGACTTTC
TRBV7-2	-	TRBJ1-3	-	CASSFGPQGAGNTIYF	TGTGCCAGCAGCTTTGGACCCCAAGGGGCGGGAAACACCATATATTTT
TRBV6-1	many	TRBJ1-1	-	CASMGWDRPRTEAFF	TGTGCCAGTATGGGGTGGGATCGACCCAGGACTGAAGCTTTCTTT
TRBV5-1	-	TRBJ2-7	-	CASSLARGKVHEQYF	TGCGCCAGCAGCTTGGCCCGAGGGAAGGTCCACGAGCAGTACTTC
TRBV7-9	many	TRBJ1-2	-	CASSSTGYGYTF	TGTGCCAGCAGCTCGACAGGCTATGGCTACACCTTC
TRBV5-6	many	TRBJ2-3	-	CASSYTGTDTQYF	TGTGCCAGCAGTTATACCGGGACAGATACGCAGTATTTT
TRBV15	-	TRBJ1-5	-	CATSPRGRQPNQPQHF	TGTGCCACCAGCCCCCGAGGAAGACAGCCCAATCAGCCCCAGCATTTT
TRBV20-1	many	TRBJ1-5	TRBD1	CSARGGQGNSNQPQHF	TGCAGTGCTAGAGGGGGACAGGGCAACAGCAATCAGCCCCAGCATTTT
TRBV7-2	few	TRBJ2-5	-	CASRGGNAQETQYF	TGTGCCAGCAGAGGGGGAAACGCCCAAGAGACCCAGTACTTC
TRBV6-1	-	TRBJ1-1	-	CASSQGTLNTEAFF	TGTGCCAGCAGCCAAGGGACACTGAACACTGAAGCTTTCTTT
TRBV20-1	few	TRBJ2-7	-	CSARESENPSYEQYF	TGCAGTGCTAGAGAATCCGAAAACCCGTCCTACGAGCAGTACTTC
TRBV5-5	many	TRBJ2-7	-	CASSLEGSSAYEQYF	TGTGCCAGCAGCTTGGAGGGGTCTTCTGCCTACGAGCAGTACTTC
TRBV20-1	many	TRBJ1-2	-	CSVGLNGYTF	TGCAGTGTCGGTCTGAATGGCTACACCTTC
TRBV7-8	-	TRBJ2-7	-	CASSLNIGRSYEQYF	TGTGCCAGCAGCTTAAATATTGGGCGGAGCTACGAGCAGTACTTC
TRBV29-1	many	TRBJ2-6	-	CSVYLSGANVLTF	TGCAGCGTTTATCTCTCTGGGGCCAACGTCCTGACTTTC
TRBV12-3/TRBV12-4	few	TRBJ2-5	-	CASSALDRNQETQYF	TGTGCCAGCAGTGCCCTGGACCGAAACCAAGAGACCCAGTACTTC
TRBV10-3	many	TRBJ1-2	TRBD1	CATETGNGYTF	TGTGCCACGGAGACAGGGAATGGCTACACCTTC
TRBV12-3/TRBV12-4	few	TRBJ1-5	-	CASTNTGRPNQPQHF	TGTGCCAGCACCAATACGGGACGGCCCAATCAGCCCCAGCATTTT